The T cell receptor (beta chain) under discussion was sequenced for a study of siplizumab effects on memory and regulatory T cells. Study-level findings and limits: Alloreactive sequences from unstimulated CD4+ memory cells fell significantly with siplizumab.

Germline CDR1 is SNHLY and CDR2 is FYNNEI. Trimming shortened V by 7 bases and J by 2 bases, and 15 bases separated the two germline ends. This CDR3 contains 14 residues. Libraries were prepared by immunoSEQ multiplex PCR; TCRdb keeps only in-frame clonotypes and omits some of them. The sample holds approximately 100,000 clones; roughly 93% are singletons and the top ten take about 0.16%. On this clone: Its matching antigen is unknown.

The sample was non-Treg CD4+ T cells sorted from blood. The clonotype was recovered from a human donor in good health. This sequence joins TRBV2 and TRBJ2-7; no firm D call. This chain's CDR3 is CASTGEDGPYEQYF. CDR3 coding DNA: TGTGCCAGCACCGGAGAGGACGGACCCTACGAGCAGTACTTC.